In its sample, the clone carrying this T cell receptor beta chain was seen once. Deep sequencing aimed at 1 in 200,000 to 1 in 1 million T cells' resolution. The repertoire was sequenced with immunoSEQ multiplex PCR; TCRdb's copy has only in-frame clones and lacks some. The table lists roughly 190,000 clones, 55% to 85% of them singletons. The sample is drawn from a study of cytotoxic CD8 clonotypes in ibrutinib-treated CLL. Study in general: Included were about a dozen relapsed/refractory and approximately 15 treatment-naive patients, of whom fewer than 18 were IGHV unmutated.

This TCR came from a human donor with chronic lymphocytic leukemia. The sample in question was PBMCs, obtained after 24 months of ibrutinib treatment.

The CDR3 DNA reads as TGCAGCGTCAGCAGGGGAGAAGTAGAGACCCAGTACTTC. Protein product: CSVSRGEVETQYF. This sequence joins TRBV29-1 and TRBJ2-5; perhaps TRBD1 as D (6 bases). Germline V CDR1 and CDR2: SQVTM, ANQGSEA. The CDR3 length is 13 residues. With 6 bases removed from V and 4 bases from J, the gap between germline ends came to 15 bases.